The following is a T cell receptor beta chain sequence with its context. This record belongs to a study of shared T cell receptors in the human thymus. Sequencing used immunoSEQ multiplex PCR; TCRdb keeps in-frame clones, though not all of them. The sample has 63,000 or so clones; nearly 95% are singletons. CDR1 is SGDLS and CDR2 is YYNGEE in the germline V gene. The CDR3 is 14 amino acids. V shed 3 bases and J shed 0 bases, with 10 bases lying between them. This TCR came from a human donor. The chain has TRBV9 and TRBJ2-7; possible D gene TRBD2, 6 bases. Sequenced: thymocytes. DNA for the CDR3: TGTGCCAGCAGCGGAAGGGGAGGCTCCTACGAGCAGTACTTC. Translating gives CASSGRGGSYEQYF.